This T cell receptor (beta chain) originates from a study of T cell clonality in common variable immunodeficiency. Overall study results and limits: CVID subjects shared fewer TCRbeta clones than healthy controls did. Common variable immunodeficiency TCR beta sequences reportedly had fewer deletions and N-nucleotide insertions.

Produced via immunoSEQ multiplex PCR; TCRdb's table is partial and in-frame only. In total the sample includes fewer than 30,000 clones, none of them seen once. In this sample, this clone turned up a few times. The antigen is unknown. The read falls 3 residues short of the CDR3 end, and the missing part is taken from the germline J gene. With V trimmed by 1 base and J by 5 bases, 8 bases remained unmatched. This CDR3 is 16 amino acids long. Germline CDR1 is MNHNS and CDR2 is SASEGT. V and J are TRBV6-1 and TRBJ1-5; 7 positions match TRBD1. The source is a human donor with common variable immunodeficiency. What was sequenced was peripheral blood mononuclear cells. The CDR3 here is CASSEVKGTAHQPQHF. The CDR3 DNA, read in part, is TGTGCCAGCAGTGAAGTAAAAGGGACAGCCCATCAGCCC.